This T cell receptor (beta chain) comes out of a study of blood T cell repertoires in COVID-19 (dated by TCRdb to the early 2020s). Study-wide context: Samples from collaborators originated in the United States, Italy and Spain and spanned both the acute and convalescent phases of COVID-19. The prospective study material was composed of cDNA or gDNA derived from T cells, B-cell-depleted T cells, or PBMCs. The dataset comprised deeply sampled blood TCRbeta repertoires from subjects exposed to, actively infected with, or recovered from COVID-19. A freely available public database, intended as a resource for researchers studying the immune response to SARS-CoV-2, is where the repertoires were released. The samples were drawn from two sources: the first 160 participants of the ongoing ImmuneRACE study, and 1,000 to 1,500 subjects contributed by 6 global collaborators. Nearly every sample came with metadata listing a de-identified subject ID, COVID-19 status, age in years and sex. Where available, HLA class I and class II types were obtained from metadata supplied by the sample provider rather than from assay-based typing.

Points on this clone: Its binding antigen is unknown. Base qualities are not recorded, but no much larger clone differs from it by a single base.

Each collaborating institution followed its own protocols to collect whole blood in K2EDTA tubes. Collaborator samples were shipped for TCRbeta analysis as frozen whole blood, isolated PBMCs, or DNA extracted from either sample type. CDR1 and CDR2, per the germline V gene (reference sequence), are LGHDT and YNNKEL. The V and J ends are trimmed by 3 bases and 3 bases, leaving 5 bases between them. Counted from cysteine to phenylalanine, this CDR3 has 12 amino acids. Only the CDR3 DNA stays, 36 bases, in frame from base 1. Paper-wide results and their limitations: Clinical and demographic metadata were provided uncurated, with the amount varying by source and participant.

TCRbeta CDR3 regions were amplified from genomic DNA using the immunoSEQ Assay, a bias-controlled multiplex PCR. The study's own analysis went as follows. Nucleated cell counts per sample were estimated from amplification of reference gene primers within the assay. To quantify the absolute abundance of each unique TCRbeta CDR3 rearrangement, sequence reads were collapsed and filtered. For each sample, productive Simpson clonality was calculated by taking the square root of Simpson's diversity index across productive rearrangements. In its TCRdb copy, this immuneACCESS table keeps in-frame sequences only and misses some clones. Where compared with another copy, unresolved V genes explain less than half of these, and the others have no known cause. The DNA was the basis for D and trimming; V, J and clone size are from that table. Present in this sample are under 200,000 clones, 88% of which were seen just once. The ten largest clones represent approximately 1.5% of the sample.

The sequence was obtained from a young man with active or convalescent COVID-19. The material sequenced was peripheral blood. This chain is built from TRBV3-1 (or the pseudogene TRBV3-2) and TRBJ1-2, with no confidently assigned D gene. The DNA sequence is given as TGTGCCAGCAGCCATGCGGACTATGGCTACACCTTC. Translated, this gives CASSHADYGYTF.